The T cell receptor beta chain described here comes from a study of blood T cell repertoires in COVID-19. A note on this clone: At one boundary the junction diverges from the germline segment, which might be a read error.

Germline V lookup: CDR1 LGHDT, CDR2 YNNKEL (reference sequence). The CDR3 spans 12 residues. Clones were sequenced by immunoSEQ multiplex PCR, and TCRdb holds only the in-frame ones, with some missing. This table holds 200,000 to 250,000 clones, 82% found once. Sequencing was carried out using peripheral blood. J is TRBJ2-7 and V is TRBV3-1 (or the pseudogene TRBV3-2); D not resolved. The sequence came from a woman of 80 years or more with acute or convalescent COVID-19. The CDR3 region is CASSDHYEYQHF. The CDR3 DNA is TGTGCCAGCAGCGATCACTACGAGTATCAGCACTTC.